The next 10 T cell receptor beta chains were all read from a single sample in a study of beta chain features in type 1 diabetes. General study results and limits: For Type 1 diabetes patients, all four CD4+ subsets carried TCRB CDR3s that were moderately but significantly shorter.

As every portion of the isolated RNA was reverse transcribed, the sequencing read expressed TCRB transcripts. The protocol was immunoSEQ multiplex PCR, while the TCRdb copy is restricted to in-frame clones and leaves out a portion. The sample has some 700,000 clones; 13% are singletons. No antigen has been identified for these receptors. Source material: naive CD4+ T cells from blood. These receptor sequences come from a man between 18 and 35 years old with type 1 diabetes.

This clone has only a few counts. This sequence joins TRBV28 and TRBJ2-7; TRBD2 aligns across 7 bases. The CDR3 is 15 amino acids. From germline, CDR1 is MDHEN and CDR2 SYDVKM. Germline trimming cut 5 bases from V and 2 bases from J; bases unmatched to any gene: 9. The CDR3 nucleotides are TGTGCCAGCAGTCCCGTGGGGGGGAGGACCTACGAGCAGTACTTC. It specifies CASSPVGGRTYEQYF.

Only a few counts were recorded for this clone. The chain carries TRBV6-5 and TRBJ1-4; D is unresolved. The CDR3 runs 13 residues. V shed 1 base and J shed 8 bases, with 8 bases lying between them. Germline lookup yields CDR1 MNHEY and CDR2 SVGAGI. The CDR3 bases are TGTGCCAGCAGTTACTTGGATAGCGAAAAACTGTTTTTT. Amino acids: CASSYLDSEKLFF.

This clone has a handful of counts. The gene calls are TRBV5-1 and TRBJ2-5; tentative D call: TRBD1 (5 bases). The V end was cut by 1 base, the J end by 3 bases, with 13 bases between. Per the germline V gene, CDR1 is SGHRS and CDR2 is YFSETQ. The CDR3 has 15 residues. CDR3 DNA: TGCGCCAGCAGCTTGAGGGCCGGCAGGGAAGAGACCCAGTACTTC. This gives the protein CASSLRAGREETQYF. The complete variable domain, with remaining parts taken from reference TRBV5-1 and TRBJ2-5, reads KAGVTQTPRYLIKTRGQQVTLSCSPISGHRSVSWYQQTPGQGLQFLFEYFSETQRNKGNFPGRFSGRQFSNSRSEMNVSTLELGDSALYLCASSLRAGREETQYFGPGTRLLVL.

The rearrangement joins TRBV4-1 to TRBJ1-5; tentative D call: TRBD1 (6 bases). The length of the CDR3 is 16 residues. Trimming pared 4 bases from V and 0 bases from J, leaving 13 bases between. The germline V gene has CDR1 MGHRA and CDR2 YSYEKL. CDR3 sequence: CASSLGTFDSNQPQHF. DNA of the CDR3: TGCGCCAGCAGCCTCGGGACATTTGATAGCAATCAGCCCCAGCATTTT.

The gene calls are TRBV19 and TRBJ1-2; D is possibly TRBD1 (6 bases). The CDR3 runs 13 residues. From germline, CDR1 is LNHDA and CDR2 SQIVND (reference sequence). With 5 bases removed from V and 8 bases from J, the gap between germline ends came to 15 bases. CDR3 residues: CASSPRGRRGYTF. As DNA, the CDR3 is TGTGCCAGTAGTCCGAGGGGGAGGAGAGGCTACACCTTC.

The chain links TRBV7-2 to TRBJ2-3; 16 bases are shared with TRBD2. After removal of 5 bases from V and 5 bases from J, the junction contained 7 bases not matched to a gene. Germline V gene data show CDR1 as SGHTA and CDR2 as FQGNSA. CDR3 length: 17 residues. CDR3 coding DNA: TGTGCCAGCAGCCTGGGACTAGCGGGGGGGCCGATAGATACGCAGTATTTT. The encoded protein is CASSLGLAGGPIDTQYF.

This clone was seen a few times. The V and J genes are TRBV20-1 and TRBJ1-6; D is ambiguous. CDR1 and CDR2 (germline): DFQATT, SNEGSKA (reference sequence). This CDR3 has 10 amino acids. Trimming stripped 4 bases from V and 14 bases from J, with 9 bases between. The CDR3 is CSATYPALHF. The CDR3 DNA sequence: TGCAGTGCTACGTACCCGGCCCTCCACTTT.

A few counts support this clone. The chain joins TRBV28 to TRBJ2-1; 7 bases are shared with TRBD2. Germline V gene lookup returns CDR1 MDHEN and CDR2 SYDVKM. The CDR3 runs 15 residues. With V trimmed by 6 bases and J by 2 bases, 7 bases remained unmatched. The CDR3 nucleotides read TGTGCCAGCAGCCACCGGGGGGTACCCTACAATGAGCAGTTCTTC. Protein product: CASSHRGVPYNEQFF. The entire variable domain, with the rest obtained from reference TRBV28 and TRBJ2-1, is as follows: DVKVTQSSRYLVKRTGEKVFLECVQDMDHENMFWYRQDPGLGLRLIYFSYDVKMKEKGDIPEGYSVSREKKERFSLILESASTNQTSMYLCASSHRGVPYNEQFFGPGTRLTVL.

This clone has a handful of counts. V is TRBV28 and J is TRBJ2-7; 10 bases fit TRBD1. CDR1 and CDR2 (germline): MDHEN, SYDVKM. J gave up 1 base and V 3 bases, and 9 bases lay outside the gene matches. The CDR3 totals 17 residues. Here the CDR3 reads CASSLGQGYFGSYEQYF. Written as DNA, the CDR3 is TGTGCCAGCAGTTTGGGACAGGGGTACTTCGGGTCCTACGAGCAGTACTTC.

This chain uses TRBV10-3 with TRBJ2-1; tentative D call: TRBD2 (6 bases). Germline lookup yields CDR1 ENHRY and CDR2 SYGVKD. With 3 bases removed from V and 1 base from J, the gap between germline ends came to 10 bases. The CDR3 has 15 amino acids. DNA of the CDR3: TGTGCCATCAGTGAAGGGGCGGGGTCCTACAATGAGCAGTTCTTC. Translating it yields CAISEGAGSYNEQFF.